This TCR beta chain was obtained from a study of T cell responses to AZD1222 COVID-19 vaccine. Findings of the study overall: Nearly half of unique spike-specific TCRs reportedly avoided B.1.351 and B.1.1.7 mutated regions. Among the donors, most were white British and more were female, and clonal diversity was possibly underestimated. Spike-specific TCR breadth and depth both grew after two AZD1222 doses. No day 14 peak samples; only post-peak repertoires were characterized.

Libraries were prepared by immunoSEQ multiplex PCR; TCRdb keeps only in-frame clonotypes and omits some of them. The profile shows some 90,000 clones, approximately 89% of them singletons. The CDR3 is made up of 13 amino acids. V was pared by 7 bases and J by 5 bases, with 15 bases between. Germline lookup yields CDR1 PRHDT and CDR2 FYEKMQ (reference sequence). Sample share makes this clone medium-sized. Antigen: not known. Source: peripheral blood, taken on day 0 of MenACWY control vaccination. The source is an adult in good health. The gene calls are TRBV13 and TRBJ2-7; D is ambiguous. CDR3 loop: CASTPPDTHEQYF. The CDR3 bases are TGTGCCAGCACCCCGCCCGACACCCACGAGCAGTACTTC.